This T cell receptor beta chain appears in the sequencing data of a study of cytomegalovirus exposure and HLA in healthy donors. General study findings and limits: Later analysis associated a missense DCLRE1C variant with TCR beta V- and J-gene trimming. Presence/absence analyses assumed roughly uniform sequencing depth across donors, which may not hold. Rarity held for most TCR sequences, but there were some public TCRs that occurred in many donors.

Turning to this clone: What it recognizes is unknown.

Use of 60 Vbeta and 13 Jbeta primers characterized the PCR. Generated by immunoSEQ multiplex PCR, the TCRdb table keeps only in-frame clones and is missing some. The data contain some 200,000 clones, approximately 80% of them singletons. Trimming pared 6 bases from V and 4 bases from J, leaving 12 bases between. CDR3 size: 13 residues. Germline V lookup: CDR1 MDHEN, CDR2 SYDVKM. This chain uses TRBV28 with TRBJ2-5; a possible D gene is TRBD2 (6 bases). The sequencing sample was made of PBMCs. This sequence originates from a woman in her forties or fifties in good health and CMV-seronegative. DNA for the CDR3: TGTGCCAGCAGCTGGACTACCCCAGAGACCCAGTACTTC. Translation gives CASSWTTPETQYF.